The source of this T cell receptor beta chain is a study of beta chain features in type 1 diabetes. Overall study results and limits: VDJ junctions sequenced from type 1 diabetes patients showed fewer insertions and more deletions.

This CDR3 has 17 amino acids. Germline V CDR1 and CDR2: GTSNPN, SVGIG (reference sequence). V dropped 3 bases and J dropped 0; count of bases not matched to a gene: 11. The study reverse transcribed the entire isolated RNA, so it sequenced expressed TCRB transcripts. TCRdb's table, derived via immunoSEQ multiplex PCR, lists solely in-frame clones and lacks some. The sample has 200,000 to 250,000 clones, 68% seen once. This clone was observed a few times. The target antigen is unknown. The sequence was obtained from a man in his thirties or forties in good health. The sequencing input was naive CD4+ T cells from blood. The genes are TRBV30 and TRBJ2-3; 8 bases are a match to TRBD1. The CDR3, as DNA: TGTGCCTGGAGCCAGGGGGCCCAAAAAGCCAGCACAGATACGCAGTATTTT. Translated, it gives CAWSQGAQKASTDTQYF.